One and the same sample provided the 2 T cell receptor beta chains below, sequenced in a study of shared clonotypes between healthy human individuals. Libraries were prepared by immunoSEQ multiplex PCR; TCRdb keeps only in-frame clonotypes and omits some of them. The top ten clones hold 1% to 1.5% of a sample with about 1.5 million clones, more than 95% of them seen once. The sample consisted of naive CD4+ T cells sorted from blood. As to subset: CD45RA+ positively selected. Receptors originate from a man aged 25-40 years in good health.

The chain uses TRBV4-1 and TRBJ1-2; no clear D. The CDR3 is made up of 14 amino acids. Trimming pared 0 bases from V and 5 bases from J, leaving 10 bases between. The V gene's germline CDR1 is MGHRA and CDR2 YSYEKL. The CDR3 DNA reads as TGCGCCAGCAGCCAAGATATGCAGGTTTATGGCTACACCTTC. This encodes CASSQDMQVYGYTF.

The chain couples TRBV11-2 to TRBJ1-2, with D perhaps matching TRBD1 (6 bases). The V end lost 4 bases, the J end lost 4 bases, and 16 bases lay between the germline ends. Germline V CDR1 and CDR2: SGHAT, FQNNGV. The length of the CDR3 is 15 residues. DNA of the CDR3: TGTGCCAGCAGCTCTATAGAACAGGGTGGCTATGGCTACACCTTC. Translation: CASSSIEQGGYGYTF.